The rows below give T cell receptor beta chains drawn from one sample of a study of spatial heterogeneity in lung cancer. TCRdb reprocessed the 5' RACE reads via MiXCR and lists one record per CDR3 protein. The table includes around 100,000 distinct CDR3 sequences, 3.5% to 5% detected once. The source was lung tumor tissue, collected at surgery. These receptors all stem from a male donor with early-stage non-small cell lung cancer. Both conserved end residues are part of each CDR3. The D gene is left open where the match is weak. Not all rows give a size; the values are once, few, many and, for expanded clones, a class.

clone_size | j_call | v_call | d_call | cdr3_nt | cdr3_aa
many | TRBJ2-7 | TRBV3-1 | TRBD2 | TGTGCCAGCAGCCCTTCTAGCGGGAGCTCCTACGAGCAGTACTTC | CASSPSSGSSYEQYF
. | TRBJ1-1 | TRBV20-1 | . | TGCAGTGCTAGTAATACACAGATCACTGAAGCTTTCTTT | CSASNTQITEAFF
few | TRBJ2-3 | TRBV12-3/TRBV12-4 | TRBD2 | TGTGCCAGCAGTTGGACTAGCGAAGTAGATACGCAGTATTTT | CASSWTSEVDTQYF
few | TRBJ2-2 | TRBV25-1 | TRBD2 | TGTGCCAGCAGTGATGTTAGCGGGAGTTGGACCGGGGAGCTGTTTTTT | CASSDVSGSWTGELFF
many | TRBJ2-1 | TRBV30 | TRBD1 | TGTGCCTGGAGTGTATACGGGACAGTGGACAATGAGCAGTTCTTC | CAWSVYGTVDNEQFF
many | TRBJ2-7 | TRBV10-3 | TRBD1 | TGTGCCATCAGAGAACCGGGACAGAGCTACGAGCAGTACTTC | CAIREPGQSYEQYF
many | TRBJ2-1 | TRBV9 | TRBD2 | TGTGCCAGCAGCGTATACGGGGGGAATGAGCAGTTCTTC | CASSVYGGNEQFF
. | TRBJ1-2 | TRBV27 | . | TGTGCCAGCAGTTTGAATCGTATTAACTATGGCTACACCTTC | CASSLNRINYGYTF
few | TRBJ1-2 | TRBV30 | . | TGTGCCTGGAGTGCGGGAGCCAGGGATGGCTACACCTTC | CAWSAGARDGYTF
. | TRBJ2-4 | TRBV10-3 | . | TGTGCCATCAGTGAGACCGGACGGCAAAACATTCAGTACTTC | CAISETGRQNIQYF
many | TRBJ2-7 | TRBV20-1 | . | TGCAGTGCGTCCGGGAGTAGCGGTCCTTACGAGCAGTACTTC | CSASGSSGPYEQYF
many | TRBJ1-1 | TRBV6-5 | . | TGTGCCAGCACTCCTACTGGGGGGAACACTGAAGCTTTCTTT | CASTPTGGNTEAFF
many | TRBJ2-3 | TRBV5-6 | TRBD2 | TGTGCCAGCAGCAAAACGCTAGCGGGAGGGACAGATACGCAGTATTTT | CASSKTLAGGTDTQYF
many | TRBJ2-3 | TRBV27 | . | TGTGCCAGCAGCATTAGTTCGGGCACAGATACGCAGTATTTT | CASSISSGTDTQYF
. | TRBJ2-2 | TRBV29-1 | . | TGCAGCGTTGAAGATAGAGGTGGGAACACCGGGGAGCTGTTTTTT | CSVEDRGGNTGELFF
many | TRBJ2-3 | TRBV5-1 | TRBD1 | TGCGCCAGCAAGCCGGGACAGCACACAGATACGCAGTATTTT | CASKPGQHTDTQYF
many | TRBJ1-5 | TRBV6-2/TRBV6-3 | TRBD1 | TGTGCCAGCAGTTACGGGGACAGGGCCGTAGAGCCCCAGCATTTT | CASSYGDRAVEPQHF
many | TRBJ2-4 | TRBV10-1 | TRBD2 | TGCGCCAGCAGCCCAGCGGGGGACAAAAACATTCAGTACTTC | CASSPAGDKNIQYF
many | TRBJ2-1 | TRBV11-2 | TRBD2 | TGTGCCAGCAGCTTAGATAGCGGGAGATCTGAGCAGTTCTTC | CASSLDSGRSEQFF
many | TRBJ1-6 | TRBV5-1 | TRBD1 | TGCGCCAGCAGCGCGGGACAGGGTAATTCACCCCTCCACTTT | CASSAGQGNSPLHF
few | TRBJ2-6 | TRBV25-1 | . | TGTGCCAGCAGCCCCAGGGTAACCGGGGCCAACGTCCTGACTTTC | CASSPRVTGANVLTF
many | TRBJ1-5 | TRBV12-3/TRBV12-4 | . | TGTGCCAGCAGTCCAATTGGCGAAGGCCATCAGCCCCAGCATTTT | CASSPIGEGHQPQHF
many | TRBJ1-2 | TRBV4-1 | TRBD1 | TGCGCCAGCAGCCAAGCCACCAGGACAGGAGGCTACACCTTC | CASSQATRTGGYTF
many | TRBJ2-5 | TRBV29-1 | . | TGCAGCGTTGATTCTTACTTGTCGGCTGGGACCCAGTACTTC | CSVDSYLSAGTQYF
many | TRBJ2-2 | TRBV20-1 | . | TGCAGTGCTAGGAACCCTTTACTTGGGGAGCTGTTTTTT | CSARNPLLGELFF
many | TRBJ1-6 | TRBV5-1 | . | TGCGCCAGCAGCCAACAGGGTGTGAATTCACCCCTCCACTTT | CASSQQGVNSPLHF
few | TRBJ2-1 | TRBV3-1 | . | TGTGCCAGCAGCCAGGGAGCGGCGGCCAATGAGCAGTTCTTC | CASSQGAAANEQFF
many | TRBJ2-1 | TRBV28 | . | TGTGCCAGCAGTCTTTCCCGCGATGAGCAGTTCTTC | CASSLSRDEQFF
. | TRBJ2-7 | TRBV28 | TRBD2 | TGTGCCAGCAGTTTAGCGGGAGTAAGATACGAGCAGTACTTC | CASSLAGVRYEQYF
many | TRBJ2-1 | TRBV5-1 | TRBD2 | TGCGCCAGCAGCTTGGGGACTAGCGGACTTGGTGATGAGCAGTTCTTC | CASSLGTSGLGDEQFF
many | TRBJ2-3 | TRBV20-1 | TRBD2 | TGCAGTGCTCCCAGTCCGGGACTAGCGGGAGGTAGAGATACGCAGTATTTT | CSAPSPGLAGGRDTQYF
many | TRBJ2-7 | TRBV12-3/TRBV12-4 | . | TGTGCCAGCAGTTCGGGACGGAAGGTACACGAGCAGTACTTC | CASSSGRKVHEQYF
many | TRBJ2-3 | TRBV12-5 | TRBD1 | TGTGCTAGTGGTTTGGCCGTCGGGACAGGCCAAGTTACGCAGTATTTT | CASGLAVGTGQVTQYF
many | TRBJ2-3 | TRBV7-9 | . | TGTGCCAGCAGCTTGACCGATCGACCCTCGGGCACAGATACGCAGTATTTT | CASSLTDRPSGTDTQYF
many | TRBJ1-5 | TRBV28 | . | TGTGCCAGCAGTCGGGCGGGGGTACGTCAGCCCCAGCATTTT | CASSRAGVRQPQHF
many | TRBJ2-2 | TRBV6-5 | . | TGTGCCAGCATGTTGTCGGGACACCGATTAGGGGAGCTGTTTTTT | CASMLSGHRLGELFF
few | TRBJ1-1 | TRBV2 | . | TGTGCCAGCAGTGCGGCGAACACTGAAGCTTTCTTT | CASSAANTEAFF
many | TRBJ2-3 | TRBV28 | . | TGTGCCAGCACTTCCCCATGGGGGAAGGGCACAGATACGCAGTATTTT | CASTSPWGKGTDTQYF
few | TRBJ1-2 | TRBV12-3/TRBV12-4 | . | TGTGCCAGCAGTTTCCCTAACGGGAACCTCGGCTACACCTTC | CASSFPNGNLGYTF
few | TRBJ2-6 | TRBV4-1 | TRBD1 | TGCGCCAGCAGCCAAGATAGGACAGGTAGCTCTGGGGCCAACGTCCTGACTTTC | CASSQDRTGSSGANVLTF
. | TRBJ1-2 | TRBV7-8 | . | TGTGCCAGCAGCTTATTCACCCTCAGCCCCGGGACCTTCTATGGCTACACCTTC | CASSLFTLSPGTFYGYTF
many | TRBJ2-4 | TRBV20-1 | . | TGCAGTGCTAGAGATTACTTGCCAGCCAAAAACATTCAGTACTTC | CSARDYLPAKNIQYF
many | TRBJ2-6 | TRBV11-2 | . | TGTGCCAGCAGCTTAGGGGTTGGTGGGGCCAACGTCCTGACTTTC | CASSLGVGGANVLTF
many | TRBJ2-1 | TRBV11-3 | TRBD1 | TGTGCCAGCAGCAAATCCGGGACAGGGTCCCATGAGCAGTTCTTC | CASSKSGTGSHEQFF
. | TRBJ1-1 | TRBV5-6 | . | TGTGCCAGCATGGGTACGGCGATCACTGAAGCTTTCTTT | CASMGTAITEAFF
many | TRBJ2-1 | TRBV7-9 | . | TGTGCCAGCAGCATCCTGGAAATAGATGAGCAGTTCTTC | CASSILEIDEQFF
few | TRBJ1-4 | TRBV5-1 | TRBD1 | TGCGCCAGCAGCCCGACAGGGGTCGAAAAACTGTTTTTT | CASSPTGVEKLFF
. | TRBJ2-7 | TRBV24-1 | TRBD1 | TGTGCCACCAGCCCCAGCGAGGGGGCAACTGGCGAGCAGTACTTC | CATSPSEGATGEQYF
many | TRBJ2-1 | TRBV27 | TRBD2 | TGTGCCAGCAGCAAAAGCGGGAGGGTAAATGAGCAGTTCTTC | CASSKSGRVNEQFF
many | TRBJ2-3 | TRBV6-5 | . | TGCGCCAGCAGCCCTACTGGGGCAGATACGCAGTATTTT | CASSPTGADTQYF
many | TRBJ2-3 | TRBV6-5 | . | TGTGCCAGCAGTTACTTCGGGGTTACTGGTACGCAGTATTTT | CASSYFGVTGTQYF